Detailed here is one T cell receptor (beta chain). This receptor's antigen is unknown. One base away there is no much larger clone; base qualities are not given. Whole blood was collected in K2EDTA tubes by collaborating institutions according to the institutions' own protocols. Collaborator samples were shipped for TCRbeta analysis as frozen whole blood, isolated PBMCs, or DNA extracted from either sample type. CDR1 MDHEN and CDR2 SYDVKM are derived from the germline V gene. Cut back by 3 bases and 8 bases, the V and J ends lie 10 bases apart. From its cysteine to its phenylalanine, the CDR3 spans 12 amino acids. Only CDR3 DNA remains: 36 bases, in frame from the first base. The sample originates from a study of blood T cell repertoires in COVID-19 (dated by TCRdb to 2020 to 2022). Context from the whole study: The collaborator samples originated in the United States, Italy and Spain and spanned the acute and convalescent phases of COVID-19. The dataset comprised deeply sampled blood TCRbeta repertoires from subjects exposed to, actively infected with, or recovered from COVID-19. The prospective study material was composed of cDNA or gDNA derived from T cells, B-cell-depleted T cells, or PBMCs. A de-identified subject ID, COVID-19 status, age in years and sex were almost always included in the sample metadata. The samples were drawn from the first 160 participants of the ongoing ImmuneRACE study and from 1,254 subjects provided by 6 global collaborators. The repertoires were released in a freely available public database intended as a resource for research on the immune response to SARS-CoV-2. Where available, HLA class I and class II types were obtained from metadata supplied by the sample provider rather than from assay-based typing.

The full study reports these points: The amount of clinical and demographic metadata varied by source and participant and was provided uncurated.

TCRbeta CDR3 regions were amplified from genomic DNA by means of the immunoSEQ Assay, a bias-controlled multiplex PCR. The authors' analysis ran thus. Within the assay, amplification of reference gene primers was used to estimate how many nucleated cells each sample contained. To quantify the absolute abundance of each unique TCRbeta CDR3 rearrangement, sequence reads were collapsed and filtered. For each sample, productive Simpson clonality was calculated as the square root of Simpson's diversity index over productive rearrangements. Sourced from immuneACCESS, this table was stored by TCRdb with only in-frame sequences that have V and J called. A share of the clones is absent; for the studies checked, an unresolved V gene accounts for under half, and the remainder has no known explanation. V, J and clone size reflect that table, while D and trimming were determined from the DNA. Here the sample has 62,000 or so clones; approximately 86% occur a single time. The ten largest clones add up to more than 1.4% of the sample.

The sequencing sample was made of peripheral blood. The rearrangement combines TRBV28 with TRBJ1-2; D gene: possibly TRBD1, on 5 matching bases. The sequence derives from a woman aged 60-75 years with acute or convalescent COVID-19. The CDR3 amino acid sequence is: CASSLDTRGYTF. The DNA reads as follows: TGTGCCAGCAGTTTGGACACGAGGGGCTACACCTTC.